Sequencing of this T cell receptor (beta chain) was carried out in a study of tumor and adjacent non-tumor tissue in lung cancer. With respect to this clonotype: Its ends do not fully match the called genes, so a read error is possible.

A modified ARM-PCR protocol with three rounds of nested PCR amplified TCRbeta. One entry per CDR3 protein results from TCRdb running MiXCR on the multiplex PCR reads. This table has around 74,000 distinct CDR3 sequences, around 70% appearing once. Germline values: CDR1 SGHRS, CDR2 YFSETQ. The CDR3 is made up of 17 amino acids. The template was RNA from unsorted bulk tissue. Sequencing used lung tumor tissue. This TCR was recovered from a woman in her seventies with non-small cell lung cancer. The chain recombines TRBV5-1 with TRBJ1-3; tentative D call: TRBD1 (5 bases). The CDR3 spells CASSLATVRAREDTLYF. DNA for the CDR3: TGCGCCAGCAGCTTGGCGACGGTGAGGGCCAGGGAGGACACCTTATATTTT.